One and the same sample provided the 26 T cell receptor beta chains below, sequenced in a study of graft-versus-host responses after intestinal transplantation. These receptors are not linked to any known antigen. Sequenced by immunoSEQ multiplex PCR; TCRdb stores in-frame clones only, minus some. The sample has 90,000 to 120,000 clones, 87% seen once; the top ten hold roughly 0.64%. This material consisted of unstimulated CD4+ T cells sorted from spleen or lymph node cells, taken before transplant. All receptors derive from a human donor who was the organ donor for an intestinal transplant.

The chain links TRBV10-2 to TRBJ2-1; TRBD2 is a possible D gene (5 bases). The V gene's germline CDR1 is WSHSY and CDR2 SAAADI. V was trimmed by 7 bases and J by 6 bases, leaving 7 bases between them. The CDR3 totals 11 residues. CDR3 in DNA: TGCGCCAGCACCGGGGTCAATGAGCAGTTCTTC. It translates to CASTGVNEQFF.

Worth noting for this clone: Additional DNA sequences in this sample encode the identical CDR3. V usage is TRBV6-5 and J usage is TRBJ1-2; D is perhaps TRBD1 (6 bases). The CDR3 contains 12 residues. CDR1 is MNHEY, CDR2 SVGAGI, per germline. The V and J ends lost 5 bases and 7 bases respectively, with 11 bases between them. The CDR3 reads CASSEGGVGYTF. The CDR3 DNA reads as TGTGCCAGCAGTGAGGGGGGGGTTGGCTACACCTTC.

With regard to this clone: In the same sample, other DNA sequences code for this CDR3. The chain employs TRBV5-4 and TRBJ1-2, with a possible D match to TRBD1 (5 bases). The CDR3 loop spans 13 amino acids. The germline V gene encodes CDR1 SGHNT and CDR2 YYREEE (reference sequence). V was clipped by 4 bases and J by 1 base, with 8 bases between them. The CDR3 nucleotides are TGTGCCAGCAGCCAGGGCCTTAACTATGGCTACACCTTC. Amino acid sequence: CASSQGLNYGYTF.

The chain uses TRBV5-4 and TRBJ2-2; D is perhaps TRBD2 (5 bases). The CDR3 loop spans 16 amino acids. The germline gives CDR1 SGHNT, CDR2 YYREEE (reference sequence). Trimming removed 4 bases from V and 5 bases from J, with 18 bases in between. The CDR3 DNA reads TGTGCCAGCAGCCCGGGGTCTAGCTTACGGACCGGGGAGCTGTTTTTT. It codes for CASSPGSSLRTGELFF.

The rearrangement uses TRBV5-6 and TRBJ2-7, with no clear D. CDR1 and CDR2 (germline): SGHDT, YYEEEE. This CDR3 is built from 16 residues. Trimming took 1 base from V and 0 from J, leaving 14 bases between them. The chain's CDR3 is CASSLWAAGRSYEQYF. CDR3 sequence (DNA): TGTGCCAGCAGCTTGTGGGCTGCTGGACGCTCCTACGAGCAGTACTTC.

The V and J genes are TRBV6-5 and TRBJ2-7; 8 bases align to TRBD1. V shed 0 bases, J shed 6 bases, and the junction held 4 bases outside the gene matches. Per germline, CDR1 MNHEY and CDR2 SVGAGI. The CDR3 sequence is 14 residues long. This chain's CDR3 is CASSYSTGAGEQYF. As DNA, the CDR3 is TGTGCCAGCAGTTACTCGACAGGGGCGGGCGAGCAGTACTTC.

This rearrangement joins TRBV5-4 to TRBJ1-1; weak D call: TRBD1 (6 bases). V lost 4 bases to trimming and J lost 5 bases, with 18 bases between them. Germline CDR1 SGHNT, CDR2 YYREEE (reference sequence). This CDR3 comprises 15 residues. The CDR3 coding sequence is TGTGCCAGCAGCGTCGGCCCGGGGGCTGGGACTGAAGCTTTCTTT. Residues: CASSVGPGAGTEAFF.

There are a few counts of this clone. The V gene is TRBV27, the J gene TRBJ1-3; 9 positions agree with TRBD1. With 3 bases clipped from V and 4 bases from J, the junction kept 7 bases outside the gene matches. Germline V gene sequence: CDR1 MNHEY, CDR2 SMNVEV (reference sequence). CDR3 size: 16 residues. This CDR3 reads CASSFTGTGSGNTIYF. Written as DNA, the CDR3 is TGTGCCAGCAGTTTCACCGGGACAGGGTCGGGAAACACCATATATTTT.

The chain is built from TRBV28 and TRBJ1-1; D is perhaps TRBD1 (6 bases). The V gene's germline CDR1 is MDHEN and CDR2 SYDVKM. Trimming removed 2 bases at V and 5 bases at J, with 12 bases between. The CDR3 contains 14 residues. The CDR3 region has the DNA TGTGCCAGCAGTTTAAGGGGGGGCCAGACTGAAGCTTTCTTT. Its protein is CASSLRGGQTEAFF.

The rearrangement links TRBV9 to TRBJ1-5; 7 nucleotides match TRBD1. Germline CDR1 is SGDLS and CDR2 is YYNGEE. V gave up 2 bases and J gave up 5 bases; unmatched junction bases: 1. This CDR3 has 13 residues. The CDR3 bases are TGTGCCAGCAGCGTCGGACAGGATCAGCCCCAGCATTTT. Its protein product is CASSVGQDQPQHF. The full variable domain, rest sourced from reference TRBV9 and TRBJ1-5, is DSGVTQTPKHLITATGQRVTLRCSPRSGDLSVYWYQQSLDQGLQFLIQYYNGEERAKGNILERFSAQQFPDLHSELNLSSLELGDSALYFCASSVGQDQPQHFGDGTRLSIL.

The rearrangement links TRBV11-1 to TRBJ2-1; D assignment may be TRBD1 or TRBD2 (6 bases each). The CDR3 is 18 residues long. CDR1 is SGHAT and CDR2 is FQDESV in the germline V gene (reference sequence). V gave up 2 bases and J gave up 6 bases, with 23 bases separating them. The CDR3 is CASSLSQGRGQRFNEQFF. The CDR3 DNA is TGTGCCAGCAGCTTATCACAGGGACGGGGGCAGCGGTTCAATGAGCAGTTCTTC.

The rearrangement joins TRBV6-5 to TRBJ2-2, with D perhaps TRBD1 (6 bases). The CDR3 runs to 14 residues. The V end lost 0 bases, the J end lost 4 bases, and 6 bases lay between the germline ends. Germline CDR1 and CDR2: MNHEY and SVGAGI. DNA for the CDR3: TGTGCCAGCAGTTACTCGGGGGCCACCGGGGAGCTGTTTTTT. Its translation: CASSYSGATGELFF.

The CDR3: CASSYPGYGYTF. The CDR3 coding sequence is TGTGCCAGCAGTTACCCCGGATATGGCTACACCTTC. The chain employs TRBV6-5 and TRBJ1-2; D remains ambiguous. Germline V lookup: CDR1 MNHEY, CDR2 SVGAGI. V was pared by 2 bases and J by 5 bases, with 6 bases between. The CDR3 totals 12 residues.

This clone was detected once. As DNA, the CDR3 is TGTGCCAGCAGTTATCAAGATCCCTCTGGGGATTCACCCCTCCACTTT. The encoded protein is CASSYQDPSGDSPLHF. The J gene is TRBJ1-6, the V gene TRBV6-6; D not resolved. CDR1 is MNHNY, CDR2 SVGAGI, per germline (reference sequence). The CDR3 loop spans 16 amino acids. V was shortened by 3 bases and J by 8 bases, with 17 bases between the two germline ends.

This clone was recorded only once. V and J are TRBV11-3 and TRBJ2-3; D not resolved. The CDR3 has 13 residues. Germline CDR1 is SGHNT and CDR2 is YENEEA. Trimming left V 10 bases short and J 0 bases short, with 11 bases between. In DNA form, the CDR3 reads TGTGCCATACGACCGTGGAGCACAGATACGCAGTATTTT. Encoded protein: CAIRPWSTDTQYF. Filled out from reference TRBV11-3 and TRBJ2-3, the complete variable domain reads EAGVVQSPRYKIIEKKQPVAFWCNPISGHNTLYWYLQNLGQGPELLIRYENEEAVDDSQLPKDRFSAERLKGVDSTLKIQPAELGDSAVYLCAIRPWSTDTQYFGPGTRLTVL.

The J gene is TRBJ1-5, the V gene TRBV6-5; no clear D gene. With 5 bases removed from V and 4 bases from J, the gap between germline ends came to 12 bases. CDR1 and CDR2 from the germline V gene are MNHEY and SVGAGI. CDR3 length equals 14 residues. CDR3: CASSPPGPNQPQHF. The CDR3 nucleotides read TGTGCCAGCAGTCCACCGGGTCCAAATCAGCCCCAGCATTTT.

The chain joins TRBV6-6 to TRBJ2-5; 7 positions agree with TRBD2. V shed 6 bases, J shed 5 bases, and the junction held 6 bases outside the gene matches. The CDR3 is made up of 13 amino acids. Germline values: CDR1 MNHNY, CDR2 SVGAGI (reference sequence). In nucleotides, the CDR3 is TGTGCCAGCAGCCCCCGGGGAGGGGAGACCCAGTACTTC. Its protein product is CASSPRGGETQYF.

The chain employs TRBV25-1 and TRBJ1-1; TRBD1 agrees at 8 bases. V gave up 3 bases and J gave up 8 bases; unmatched junction bases: 14. Per germline, CDR1 MGHDK and CDR2 SYGVNS. The CDR3 runs 16 residues. The CDR3 DNA is TGTGCCAGCAGTGATCTCGGGACAGGAAGACTCTCGGAAGCTTTCTTT. This translates into CASSDLGTGRLSEAFF.

The rearrangement links TRBV6-1 to TRBJ2-1; 11 bases are shared with TRBD2. V lost 8 bases to trimming and J lost 10 bases; unmatched junction nucleotides: 10. Germline CDR1 reads MNHNS; CDR2 reads SASEGT. The CDR3 length is 14 residues. In DNA, the CDR3 is TGTGCCAGCGCCGGGGCTAGCGGGAGGAGGGAGCAGTTCTTC. It codes for CASAGASGRREQFF.

To note about this clone: Mismatch with germline at one junction end may stem from a read error. The chain has TRBV7-3 and TRBJ2-3, with 7 bases lining up with TRBD2. Germline lookup yields CDR1 SGHTA and CDR2 FQGTGA. The CDR3 has 15 amino acids. The CDR3 bases are TGTGCCAGCAGCATAACAAGCGGGAATACAGATACGCAGTATTTT. It yields the protein CASSITSGNTDTQYF.

This clone has a single count. V usage is TRBV7-2 and J usage is TRBJ1-4; 8 nucleotides align to TRBD1. Trimming at V came to 5 bases and at J to 10 bases, leaving 9 bases not matched to a gene. Germline V lookup: CDR1 SGHTA, CDR2 FQGNSA. The CDR3 covers 14 residues. CDR3 DNA sequence: TGTGCCAGCAGCCTCGACAGGGGTGGAAGAAAACTGTTTTTT. Its translation: CASSLDRGGRKLFF.

The chain has TRBV27 and TRBJ2-3; possibly TRBD1 for D (5 bases). CDR3 length: 15 residues. Germline CDR1 is MNHEY and CDR2 is SMNVEV (reference sequence). V was trimmed by 8 bases and J by 2 bases, leaving 17 bases between them. The CDR3 here is CASYFKLGPTDTQYF. The CDR3 DNA follows: TGTGCCAGCTATTTTAAACTGGGGCCCACAGATACGCAGTATTTT.

This clone appeared a single time. The chain combines TRBV5-6 with TRBJ1-4; D gene ambiguous. CDR3 length equals 15 residues. Trimming took 0 bases from V and 8 from J, leaving 14 bases between them. Germline loops: CDR1 SGHDT, CDR2 YYEEEE. CDR3 protein: CASSLGEGSWEKLFF. The CDR3 DNA reads TGTGCCAGCAGCTTGGGAGAGGGATCTTGGGAAAAACTGTTTTTT.

This clone was observed a few times. The chain carries TRBV11-1 and TRBJ1-6, with D maybe TRBD1 (5 bases). Trimming took 4 bases from V and 8 from J, leaving 9 bases between them. CDR3 size: 13 residues. Germline V CDR1 and CDR2: SGHAT, FQDESV (reference sequence). CDR3 residues: CASSWDGDSPLHF. In DNA form, the CDR3 reads TGTGCCAGCAGCTGGGACGGTGATTCACCCCTCCACTTT. Full variable domain (outside the CDR3, taken from reference TRBV11-1 and TRBJ1-6): EAEVAQSPRYKITEKSQAVAFWCDPISGHATLYWYRQILGQGPELLVQFQDESVVDDSQLPKDRFSAERLKGVDSTLKIQPAELGDSAMYLCASSWDGDSPLHFGNGTRLTVT.

The chain has TRBV5-1 and TRBJ2-5, with D uncertain. CDR1 is SGHRS, CDR2 YFSETQ, per germline. Trimming removed 1 base at V and 5 bases at J, with 3 bases between. The CDR3 spans 11 residues. This chain's CDR3 is CASSLHETQYF. The CDR3 DNA is TGCGCCAGCAGCTTGCACGAGACCCAGTACTTC.

The V call is TRBV7-9, the J call TRBJ2-7; 9 nucleotides match TRBD1. The CDR3 is 16 amino acids. Germline V lookup: CDR1 SEHNR, CDR2 FQNEAQ (reference sequence). V shed 1 base, J shed 3 bases, and the junction held 7 bases outside the gene matches. CDR3 DNA sequence: TGTGCCAGCAGCTTAGAATTGGGACAGGGTCGCTACGAGCAGTACTTC. It codes for CASSLELGQGRYEQYF.